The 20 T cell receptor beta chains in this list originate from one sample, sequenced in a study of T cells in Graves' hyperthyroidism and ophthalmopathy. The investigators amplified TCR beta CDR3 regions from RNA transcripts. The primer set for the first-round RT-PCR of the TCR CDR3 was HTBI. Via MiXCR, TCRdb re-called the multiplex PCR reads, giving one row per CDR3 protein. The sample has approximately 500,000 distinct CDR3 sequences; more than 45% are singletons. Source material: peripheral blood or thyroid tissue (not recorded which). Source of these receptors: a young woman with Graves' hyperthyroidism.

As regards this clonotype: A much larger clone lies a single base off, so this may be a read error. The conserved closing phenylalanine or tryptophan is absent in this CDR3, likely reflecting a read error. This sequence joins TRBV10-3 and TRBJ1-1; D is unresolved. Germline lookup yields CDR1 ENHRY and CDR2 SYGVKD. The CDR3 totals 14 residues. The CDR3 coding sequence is TGTGCCAGCAGTTACGGGATACAGAACACTGAAGCTTTCCTT. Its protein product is CASSYGIQNTEAFL.

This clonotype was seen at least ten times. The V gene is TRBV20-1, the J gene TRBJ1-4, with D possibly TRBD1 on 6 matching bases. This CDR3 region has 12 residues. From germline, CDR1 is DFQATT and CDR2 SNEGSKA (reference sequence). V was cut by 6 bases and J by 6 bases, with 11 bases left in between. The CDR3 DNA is TGCAGTGCCCTTAGGGGGGATGAAAAACTGTTTTTT. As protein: CSALRGDEKLFF.

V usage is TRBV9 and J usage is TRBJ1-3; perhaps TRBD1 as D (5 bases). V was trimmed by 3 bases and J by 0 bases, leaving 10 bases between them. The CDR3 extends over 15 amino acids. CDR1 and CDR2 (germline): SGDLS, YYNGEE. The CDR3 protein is CASSGQKSSGNTIYF. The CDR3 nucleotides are TGTGCCAGCAGCGGACAGAAGAGCTCTGGAAACACCATATATTTT.

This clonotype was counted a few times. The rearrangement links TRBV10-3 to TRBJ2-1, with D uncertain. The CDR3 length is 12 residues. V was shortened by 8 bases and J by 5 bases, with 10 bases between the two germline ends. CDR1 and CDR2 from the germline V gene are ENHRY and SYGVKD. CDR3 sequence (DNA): TGTGCCATCTCGAGAGCGAACAATGAGCAGTTCTTC. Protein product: CAISRANNEQFF.

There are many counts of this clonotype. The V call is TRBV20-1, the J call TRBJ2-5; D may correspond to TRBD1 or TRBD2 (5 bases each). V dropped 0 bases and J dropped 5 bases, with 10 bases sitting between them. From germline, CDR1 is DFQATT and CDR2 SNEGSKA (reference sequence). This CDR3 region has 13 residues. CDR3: CSAREGPGETQYF. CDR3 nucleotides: TGCAGTGCTAGAGAGGGGCCGGGGGAGACCCAGTACTTC.

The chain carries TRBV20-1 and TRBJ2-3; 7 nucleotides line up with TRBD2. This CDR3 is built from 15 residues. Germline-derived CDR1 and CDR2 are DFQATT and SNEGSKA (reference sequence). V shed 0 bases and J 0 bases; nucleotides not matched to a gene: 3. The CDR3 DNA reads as TGCAGTGCTAGAGACTCGGGACTAAGCACAGATACGCAGTATTTT. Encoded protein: CSARDSGLSTDTQYF.

The CDR3 bases are TGCGCCAGCAGCCAAGGCCAGGGGTACGGCCCACTCATATCCTACGAGCAGTACTTC. This encodes CASSQGQGYGPLISYEQYF. This chain links TRBV4-1 with TRBJ2-7, with D tentatively TRBD1 (6 bases). V lost 1 base to trimming and J lost 1 base, with 23 bases between them. This CDR3 spans 19 amino acids. Germline V gene sequence: CDR1 MGHRA, CDR2 YSYEKL.

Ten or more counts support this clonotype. The CDR3 bases are TGTGCCAGCAGAACCTCGACAGGGACTAACTATGGCTACACCTTC. Its protein product is CASRTSTGTNYGYTF. The V and J genes are TRBV6-5 and TRBJ1-2, with TRBD1 matching over 7 bases. The V and J ends lost 6 bases and 0 bases, in that order; junction bases with no gene match: 7. Germline CDR1 is MNHEY and CDR2 is SVGAGI. This CDR3 has 15 amino acids.

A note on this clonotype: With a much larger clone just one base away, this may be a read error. CDR3 coding DNA: TGTGCCAGCACGAGGGGGGCTGAAGCTTTCTTT. Its protein product is CASTRGAEAFF. This rearrangement joins TRBV3-1 to TRBJ1-1, with TRBD1 as a possible D gene (6 bases). Germline values: CDR1 LGHDT, CDR2 YNNKEL (reference sequence). Trimming took off 7 bases at V and 6 bases at J, with 9 bases between the two ends. The CDR3 sequence is 11 residues long.

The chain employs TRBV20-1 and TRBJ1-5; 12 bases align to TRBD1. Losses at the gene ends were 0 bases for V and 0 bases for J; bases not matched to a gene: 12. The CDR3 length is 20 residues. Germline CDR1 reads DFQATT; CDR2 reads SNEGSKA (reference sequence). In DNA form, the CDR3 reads TGCAGTGCTAGAGATTTGGGGGGGGACAGGGGGCTAAATAGCAATCAGCCCCAGCATTTT. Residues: CSARDLGGDRGLNSNQPQHF.

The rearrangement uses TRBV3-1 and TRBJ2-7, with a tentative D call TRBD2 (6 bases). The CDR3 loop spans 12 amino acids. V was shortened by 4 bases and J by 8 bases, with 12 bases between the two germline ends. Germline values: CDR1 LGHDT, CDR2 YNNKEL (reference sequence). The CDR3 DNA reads TGTGCCAGCAGCCCTGGGACTCCGCAGCAGTACTTC. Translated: CASSPGTPQQYF.

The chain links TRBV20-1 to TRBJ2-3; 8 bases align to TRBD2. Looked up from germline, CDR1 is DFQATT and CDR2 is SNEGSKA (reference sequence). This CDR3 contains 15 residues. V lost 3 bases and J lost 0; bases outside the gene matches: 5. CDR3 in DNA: TGCAGTGCTAGTGGTAGCGGGGCTAGCACAGATACGCAGTATTTT. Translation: CSASGSGASTDTQYF.

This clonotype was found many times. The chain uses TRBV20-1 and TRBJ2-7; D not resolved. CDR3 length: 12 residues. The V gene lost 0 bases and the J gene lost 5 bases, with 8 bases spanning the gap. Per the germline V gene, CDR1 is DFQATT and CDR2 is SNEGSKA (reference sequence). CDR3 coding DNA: TGCAGTGCTAGAGATTCAGGCCACGAGCAGTACTTC. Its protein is CSARDSGHEQYF.

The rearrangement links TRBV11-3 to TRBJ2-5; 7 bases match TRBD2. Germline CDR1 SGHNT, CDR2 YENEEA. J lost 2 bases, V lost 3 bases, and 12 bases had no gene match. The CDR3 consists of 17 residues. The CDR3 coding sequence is TGTGCCAGCAGCTTGGGAGGGTTGGGCTGGCCTCAAGAGACCCAGTACTTC. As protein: CASSLGGLGWPQETQYF.

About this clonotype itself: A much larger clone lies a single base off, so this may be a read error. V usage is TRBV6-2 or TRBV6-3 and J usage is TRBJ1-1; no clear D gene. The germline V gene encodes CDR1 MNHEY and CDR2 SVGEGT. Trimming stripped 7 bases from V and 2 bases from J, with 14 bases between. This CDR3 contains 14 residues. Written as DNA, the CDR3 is TGTGCCAGCACCAACGGGAGGTTAAACACTGAAGCTTTCTTT. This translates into CASTNGRLNTEAFF.

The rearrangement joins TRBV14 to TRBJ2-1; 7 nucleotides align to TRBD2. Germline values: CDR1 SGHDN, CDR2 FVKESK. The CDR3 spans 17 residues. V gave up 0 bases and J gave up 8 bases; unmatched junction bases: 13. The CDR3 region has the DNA TGTGCCAGCAGCCAAGATAGCTTGCGGGAGTTTGGGGATGAGCAGTTCTTC. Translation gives CASSQDSLREFGDEQFF.

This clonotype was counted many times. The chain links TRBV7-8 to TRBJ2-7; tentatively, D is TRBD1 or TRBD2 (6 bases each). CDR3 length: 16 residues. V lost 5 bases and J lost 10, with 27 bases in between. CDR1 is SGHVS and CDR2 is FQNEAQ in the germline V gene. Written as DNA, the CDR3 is TGTGCCAGCAGCCCCTATCGGGGGACACCGAGACCCTTTCAGTACTTC. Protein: CASSPYRGTPRPFQYF.

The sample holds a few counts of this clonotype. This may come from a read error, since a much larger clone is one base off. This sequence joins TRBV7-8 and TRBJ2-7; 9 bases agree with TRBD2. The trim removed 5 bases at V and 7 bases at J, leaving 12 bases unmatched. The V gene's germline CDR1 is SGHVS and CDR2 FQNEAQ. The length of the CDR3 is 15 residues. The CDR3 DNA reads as TGTGCCAGCAGCCCTGGGACTAGCTCCTACAATGAGCAGTACTTC. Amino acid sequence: CASSPGTSSYNEQYF.

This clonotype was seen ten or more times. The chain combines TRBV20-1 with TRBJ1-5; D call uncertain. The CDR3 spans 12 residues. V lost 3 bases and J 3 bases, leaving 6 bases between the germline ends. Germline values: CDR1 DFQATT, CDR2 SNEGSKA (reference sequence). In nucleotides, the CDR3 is TGCAGTGCTAGTAACAACAATCAGCCCCAGCATTTT. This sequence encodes CSASNNNQPQHF.

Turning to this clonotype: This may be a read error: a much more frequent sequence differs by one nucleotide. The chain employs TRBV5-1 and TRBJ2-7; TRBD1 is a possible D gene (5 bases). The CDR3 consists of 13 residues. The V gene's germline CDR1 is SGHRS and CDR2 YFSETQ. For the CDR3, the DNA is TGCGCCGGCAGCATCCTGGGGCTCGGCGAGCAGTACTTC. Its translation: CAGSILGLGEQYF.